The 27 T cell receptor beta chains below come from one sample, sequenced in a study of blood T cells in healthy people across ages (dated by TCRdb to the mid-2010s). Receptors were amplified or captured by 5' RACE. The reads were generated on an Illumina HiSeq 2500. The second PCR ran for roughly 6 to 11 cycles and used a J-beta primer mix along with a sample-barcoded 5' primer. Using fastp at Q25 and MiXCR, TCRdb reprocessed the public reads and kept productive beta chains. Each entry merges the rows of one CDR3 protein and shows their most common DNA and genes. The sample table lists around 1,700,000 distinct CDR3 sequences, 28% of them with a count of one. The leading ten clones occupy 7.7% of the sample. The sequenced material came from blood. The receptors derive from a woman younger than 45 in good health.

The rearrangement joins TRBV7-2 to TRBJ1-4; weak D call: TRBD1 (6 bases). The CDR3 contains 16 residues. Trimming cost V 1 base and J 3 bases, with 12 bases left between them. The germline CDR1 and CDR2 sequences are SGHTA and FQGNSA. The CDR3 protein is CASSLEGGAANEKLFF. CDR3 in DNA: TGTGCCAGCAGCTTAGAGGGGGGCGCGGCTAATGAAAAACTGTTTTTT.

This clonotype was seen only a few times. This rearrangement joins TRBV10-3 to TRBJ2-4; D gene ambiguous. Germline V gene sequence: CDR1 ENHRY, CDR2 SYGVKD. V was trimmed by 2 bases and J by 0 bases, leaving 8 bases between them. The CDR3 sequence is 15 residues long. The CDR3 protein is CAISEGPRAKNIQYF. The CDR3 nucleotides read TGTGCCATCAGTGAGGGGCCAAGAGCCAAAAACATTCAGTACTTC.

Comment on this clonotype: One junction end disagrees with the germline gene, perhaps due to a read error. V usage is TRBV29-1 and J usage is TRBJ2-1; TRBD1 matches at 9 bases. Germline lookup yields CDR1 SQVTM and CDR2 ANQGSEA. The CDR3 extends over 14 amino acids. CDR3 coding DNA: TGCGGCGTTGAGGGACAGGGCGCTTACAATGAGCAGTTCTTC. Translating it yields CGVEGQGAYNEQFF.

This clonotype has only a few counts. This chain links TRBV5-6 with TRBJ1-2; no clear D. The V gene's germline CDR1 is SGHDT and CDR2 YYEEEE. The CDR3 sequence is 13 residues long. V lost 0 bases and J lost 5, with 8 bases in between. CDR3 in amino acids: CASSLERAYGYTF. The CDR3, as DNA: TGTGCCAGCAGCTTGGAGAGGGCGTATGGCTACACCTTC.

Many counts were recorded for this clonotype. The rearrangement uses TRBV20-1 and TRBJ2-7, with D perhaps matching TRBD1 (6 bases). This CDR3 contains 15 residues. The germline V and J ends were trimmed by 1 base and 4 bases, with 17 bases remaining between them. The germline gives CDR1 DFQATT, CDR2 SNEGSKA (reference sequence). The CDR3 spells CSARVPRDTYYEQYF. In nucleotides, the CDR3 is TGCAGTGCTAGAGTTCCTCGGGACACCTATTACGAGCAGTACTTC.

The chain links TRBV5-1 to TRBJ2-1; D is uncertain. Trimming shortened V by 2 bases and J by 6 bases, and 12 bases separated the two germline ends. The CDR3 extends over 14 amino acids. Germline assignment: CDR1 SGHRS and CDR2 YFSETQ. CDR3: CASSFPDSPNEQFF. The CDR3 DNA is TGCGCCAGCAGCTTTCCGGATAGTCCCAATGAGCAGTTCTTC.

This clonotype was observed many times. The genes are TRBV20-1 and TRBJ2-5, with D possibly matching TRBD2 (5 bases). Trimming took 5 bases from V and 3 from J, leaving 16 bases between them. CDR3 length: 14 residues. Germline V CDR1 and CDR2: DFQATT, SNEGSKA (reference sequence). The CDR3 DNA is TGCAGTGCTGCCCTCATCTCGGGAAAAGAGACCCAGTACTTC. Translating it yields CSAALISGKETQYF.

This clonotype came up a few times. The chain employs TRBV20-1 and TRBJ1-2; tentatively, D is TRBD1 (5 bases). Germline CDR1 DFQATT, CDR2 SNEGSKA (reference sequence). The CDR3 extends over 14 amino acids. With 0 bases removed from V and 3 bases from J, the gap between germline ends came to 11 bases. The CDR3 coding sequence is TGCAGTGCTAGAGACCGCGAGGGGTACTATGGCTACACCTTC. It is translated as CSARDREGYYGYTF.

The chain joins TRBV3-1 to TRBJ2-7, with TRBD1 matching 7 bases. Trimming removed 4 bases from V and 2 bases from J; junction bases left unmatched: 11. Germline values: CDR1 LGHDT, CDR2 YNNKEL (reference sequence). This CDR3 comprises 16 residues. The CDR3 here is CASSPSSSDRTYEQYF. CDR3 nucleotides: TGTGCCAGCAGCCCTTCCTCCTCGGACAGGACCTACGAGCAGTACTTC.

J is TRBJ1-2 and V is TRBV7-9; the D gene is possibly TRBD1 (5 bases). This CDR3 region has 15 residues. Germline values: CDR1 SEHNR, CDR2 FQNEAQ (reference sequence). The ends were cut back, 4 bases at V and 4 bases at J, with 16 bases in the middle. The chain's CDR3 is CASSSGGILSYGYTF. CDR3 bases: TGTGCCAGCAGCTCGGGGGGAATCTTGTCCTATGGCTACACCTTC.

A word on this clonotype: At one of its ends the junction is not consistent with the germline gene, which may arise from a read error. The CDR3 coding sequence is TGCAGCATTGAGGGGAGGATGGGGAGAAACATTCAGGACTTC. Protein sequence: CSIEGRMGRNIQDF. The V gene is TRBV29-1, the J gene TRBJ2-4; a weak D match, TRBD2 (6 bases). CDR1 is SQVTM and CDR2 is ANQGSEA in the germline V gene. The CDR3 is 14 amino acids.

This clonotype appeared a few times. V is TRBV28 and J is TRBJ1-5, with TRBD1 as a possible D gene (5 bases). The CDR3 extends over 15 amino acids. Looked up from germline, CDR1 is MDHEN and CDR2 is SYDVKM. The V gene lost 5 bases and the J gene lost 4 bases, with 15 bases spanning the gap. CDR3 coding DNA: TGTGCCAGCAGTCCCTTCGACAGACCGAATCAGCCCCAGCATTTT. Residues: CASSPFDRPNQPQHF. Based on the CDR3 plus reference TRBV28 and TRBJ1-5, the full variable domain is DVKVTQSSRYLVKRTGEKVFLECVQDMDHENMFWYRQDPGLGLRLIYFSYDVKMKEKGDIPEGYSVSREKKERFSLILESASTNQTSMYLCASSPFDRPNQPQHFGDGTRLSIL.

Remarks on this clonotype: This may be a read error, as it is one base from a much larger clone. CDR3: CASLETDFCEQYF. CDR3 nucleotide sequence: TGTGCCAGCTTGGAGACAGACTTTTGCGAGCAGTACTTC. This chain links TRBV6-2 or TRBV6-3 with TRBJ2-7; a weak D match, TRBD1 (5 bases). CDR1 is MNHEY and CDR2 is SVGEGT in the germline V gene. With 8 bases removed from V and 6 bases from J, the gap between germline ends came to 17 bases. The CDR3 has 13 residues.

This clonotype was observed a few times. This chain uses TRBV11-3 with TRBJ2-3; 12 bases agree with TRBD1. The ends lost 2 bases at V and 4 bases at J; junction bases unmatched: 7. Germline CDR1 is SGHNT and CDR2 is YENEEA. This CDR3 has 17 amino acids. CDR3 in DNA: TGTGCCAGCAGCTTATCCATCGGGACAGGGGGCGCAGATACGCAGTATTTT. Residues: CASSLSIGTGGADTQYF.

This clonotype was observed a handful of times. V is TRBV5-6 and J is TRBJ2-3, with TRBD2 matching over 7 bases. The CDR3 runs to 15 residues. Per germline, CDR1 SGHDT and CDR2 YYEEEE. The V gene end was trimmed by 4 bases and the J gene end by 2 bases; junction bases not matched to a gene: 7. Here the CDR3 reads CASSTYGGNTDTQYF. CDR3 DNA sequence: TGTGCCAGCAGCACATACGGGGGGAACACAGATACGCAGTATTTT.

In its sample, this clonotype was seen a few times. The genes are TRBV12-3 or TRBV12-4 and TRBJ2-7, with a possible D match to TRBD2 (6 bases). Trimming pared 6 bases from V and 6 bases from J, leaving 15 bases between. The CDR3 sequence is 13 residues long. The DNA for the CDR3 is TGTGCCAGCAGCTCGGGAGACTTGTCCGAGCAGTACTTC. This codes for CASSSGDLSEQYF.

This clonotype was picked up a small number of times. V is TRBV5-1 and J is TRBJ2-5; D is unresolved. The CDR3 runs 13 residues. The ends were cut back, 4 bases at V and 3 bases at J, with 10 bases in the middle. Germline CDR1 SGHRS, CDR2 YFSETQ. The CDR3 DNA sequence: TGCGCCAGCAGCCCCCGCAAGGAAGAGACCCAGTACTTC. This codes for CASSPRKEETQYF.

This clonotype was found a few times. V and J are TRBV28 and TRBJ1-6, with D tentatively TRBD1 (6 bases). V gave up 6 bases and J gave up 9 bases, with 18 bases separating them. The CDR3 spans 15 residues. Per the germline V gene, CDR1 is MDHEN and CDR2 is SYDVKM. Here the CDR3 reads CASSLGTLAGSPLHF. Written as DNA, the CDR3 is TGTGCCAGCAGCCTCGGGACACTGGCGGGTTCACCCCTCCACTTT. The full variable domain, with the rest looked up from reference TRBV28 and TRBJ1-6, is DVKVTQSSRYLVKRTGEKVFLECVQDMDHENMFWYRQDPGLGLRLIYFSYDVKMKEKGDIPEGYSVSREKKERFSLILESASTNQTSMYLCASSLGTLAGSPLHFGNGTRLTVT.

There are a few counts of this clonotype. The chain uses TRBV7-9 and TRBJ2-3; 7 nucleotides line up with TRBD1. This CDR3 has 13 amino acids. With V trimmed by 8 bases and J by 4 bases, 6 bases remained unmatched. From germline, CDR1 is SEHNR and CDR2 FQNEAQ (reference sequence). The CDR3 region has the DNA TGTGCCAGCCGGACAGGAGCCGCAGATACGCAGTATTTT. Protein product: CASRTGAADTQYF.

A few counts support this clonotype. The chain carries TRBV5-1 and TRBJ2-3; 8 bases fit TRBD2. This CDR3 contains 15 residues. Germline V gene sequence: CDR1 SGHRS, CDR2 YFSETQ. V lost 2 bases to trimming and J lost 2 bases; unmatched junction nucleotides: 4. DNA of the CDR3: TGCGCCAGCAGCTTCGGGACTAGAAACACAGATACGCAGTATTTT. It yields the protein CASSFGTRNTDTQYF.

Of note for this clonotype: Sequence at one end of the junction differs from germline and may be a read error. The chain has TRBV5-1 and TRBJ1-6, with D maybe TRBD1 (5 bases). The CDR3 spans 13 residues. From germline, CDR1 is SGHRS and CDR2 YFSETQ. DNA of the CDR3: TGCGCCAGCAGCACGGAACAGGATTCACCCTTCCACTTT. It translates to CASSTEQDSPFHF.

This clonotype showed up just a few times. The rearrangement links TRBV29-1 to TRBJ2-5; D is uncertain. The V end lost 6 bases, the J end lost 4 bases, and 15 bases lay between the germline ends. This CDR3 comprises 13 residues. From germline, CDR1 is SQVTM and CDR2 ANQGSEA. This CDR3 is CSVRSGSAETQYF. CDR3 bases: TGCAGCGTGAGATCAGGTTCAGCAGAGACCCAGTACTTC.

This clonotype was observed a few times. This chain links TRBV4-1 with TRBJ1-1; D is possibly TRBD1 (5 bases). Germline V gene data show CDR1 as MGHRA and CDR2 as YSYEKL. This CDR3 has 15 residues. Trimming pared 1 base from V and 4 bases from J, leaving 13 bases between. DNA for the CDR3: TGCGCCAGCAGCCAAGGACGGGGGGTGGGCACTGAAGCTTTCTTT. Translation gives CASSQGRGVGTEAFF.

Remarks on this clonotype: A read error may explain this, as a much larger clone is one base away. As DNA, the CDR3 is TGCAGCGTTGACCTGGGAGAGGACGTTAACAATGAGCAGTTCTTC. The encoded protein is CSVDLGEDVNNEQFF. The chain is built from TRBV29-1 and TRBJ2-1; weak D call: TRBD2 (5 bases). Germline V gives CDR1 SQVTM, CDR2 ANQGSEA. V lost 3 bases and J lost 5, with 17 bases in between. This CDR3 has 15 amino acids.

This clonotype was seen many times. The chain recombines TRBV5-1 with TRBJ2-6; D possibly corresponds to TRBD1 (6 bases). This CDR3 has 16 residues. Germline V gene data show CDR1 as SGHRS and CDR2 as YFSETQ. Trimming removed 3 bases from V and 2 bases from J, with 12 bases in between. CDR3 loop: CASSSRGQTGANVLTF. CDR3 DNA sequence: TGCGCCAGCAGCTCCAGAGGACAGACTGGGGCCAACGTCCTGACTTTC.

This clonotype was recorded at least ten times. The chain combines TRBV6-5 with TRBJ2-7; TRBD2 matches at 7 bases. The CDR3 totals 12 residues. Germline lookup yields CDR1 MNHEY and CDR2 SVGAGI. V was pared by 5 bases and J by 5 bases, with 3 bases of the junction left unmatched. CDR3 nucleotide sequence: TGTGCCAGCAGTCCCCGGGAGGACGAGCAGTACTTC. Translating gives CASSPREDEQYF.

In nucleotides, the CDR3 is TGCGCCAGCGGGGACCTCACAGGGGCGGATGGCTACACCTTC. It codes for CASGDLTGADGYTF. The rearrangement joins TRBV10-2 to TRBJ1-2; 7 bases map to TRBD1. V trimming: 8 bases; J trimming: 6 bases; junction bases outside the gene matches: 12. From germline, CDR1 is WSHSY and CDR2 SAAADI. CDR3 length: 14 amino acids.